This TCR beta chain originates from a study of T cell repertoires in cytomegalovirus infection. Study-level points and caveats: In two of eight donors, the top clonotype was HLA-C-restricted CMV-specific.

MiXCR, run by TCRdb on the reads, gives a single entry per CDR3 protein. The table shows about 150,000 distinct CDR3 sequences, with around 22% occurring only once. The CDR3 runs to 13 residues. Trimming cost V 2 bases and J 6 bases, with 9 bases left between them. Germline V gene sequence: CDR1 MNHEY, CDR2 SVGAGI. As for this clonotype: Its target is unknown.

The sequenced sample consisted of PBMCs. The J gene is TRBJ2-3, the V gene TRBV6-5; no clear D. This sequence was found in a human donor in good health (CMV status not recorded). Some clones in this sample may be carry-over from other donors' samples. The CDR3 reads CASSYGKSDTQYF. Written as DNA, the CDR3 is TGTGCCAGCAGTTACGGTAAATCGGATACGCAGTATTTT.